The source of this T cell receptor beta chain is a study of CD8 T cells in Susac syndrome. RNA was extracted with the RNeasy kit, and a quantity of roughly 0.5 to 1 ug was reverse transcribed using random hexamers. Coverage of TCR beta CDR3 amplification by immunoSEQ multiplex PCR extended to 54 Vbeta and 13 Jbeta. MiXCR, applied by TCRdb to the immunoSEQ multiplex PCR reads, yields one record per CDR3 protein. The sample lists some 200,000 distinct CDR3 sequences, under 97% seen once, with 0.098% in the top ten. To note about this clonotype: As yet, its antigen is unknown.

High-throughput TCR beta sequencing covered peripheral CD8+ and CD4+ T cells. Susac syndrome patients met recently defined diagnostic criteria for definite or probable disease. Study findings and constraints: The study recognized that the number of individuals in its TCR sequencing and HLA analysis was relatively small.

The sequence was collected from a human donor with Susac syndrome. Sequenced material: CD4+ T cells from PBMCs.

CDR3 loop: CAWRTGQGVTDTQYF. The CDR3 region has the DNA TGTGCCTGGAGGACGGGACAGGGGGTAACAGATACGCAGTATTTT. The V call is TRBV30, the J call TRBJ2-3, with 11 nucleotides matching TRBD1. Trimming cost V 3 bases and J 3 bases; bases outside gene matches: 5. The CDR3 loop spans 15 amino acids. Per the germline V gene, CDR1 is GTSNPN and CDR2 is SVGIG (reference sequence).